The 28 T cell receptor beta chains below come from one sample, sequenced in a study of T cells in Graves' hyperthyroidism and ophthalmopathy. Amplified TCR beta CDR3 regions came from RNA transcripts. The HTBI primer set was used in a first-round RT-PCR of the TCR CDR3. One entry per CDR3 protein results from TCRdb running MiXCR on the multiplex PCR reads. The repertoire has 700,000 or so distinct CDR3 sequences, about 17% of them found once; the top ten carry 8.4%. The source material was blood. The source is a man younger than 30 with Graves' hyperthyroidism.

In this sample, this clonotype turned up once. The chain joins TRBV18 to TRBJ1-6; possible D gene TRBD1, 6 bases. This CDR3 region has 15 residues. From germline, CDR1 is KGHSH and CDR2 LQKENI. V lost 3 bases and J 8 bases, leaving 14 bases between the germline ends. The CDR3 protein is CASSPLGRGDSPLHF. CDR3 nucleotides: TGTGCCAGCTCACCCCTCGGCAGGGGTGATTCACCCCTCCACTTT.

This clonotype was observed many times. This chain uses TRBV2 with TRBJ2-1; 11 nucleotides line up with TRBD2. The germline V gene has CDR1 SNHLY and CDR2 FYNNEI. Trimming at V came to 6 bases and at J to 8 bases, leaving 9 bases not matched to a gene. This CDR3 contains 15 residues. CDR3 nucleotides: TGTGCCAGCAGAGCGACTAGCGGGAAGGGCGATGAGCAGTTCTTC. Translation: CASRATSGKGDEQFF. The whole variable domain, remainder taken from reference TRBV2 and TRBJ2-1, is EPEVTQTPSHQVTQMGQEVILRCVPISNHLYFYWYRQILGQKVEFLVSFYNNEISEKSEIFDDQFSVERPDGSNFTLKIRSTKLEDSAMYFCASRATSGKGDEQFFGPGTRLTVL.

This clonotype was observed at least ten times. The rearrangement links TRBV3-1 to TRBJ2-5, with D uncertain. This CDR3 has 15 residues. CDR1 and CDR2 from the germline V gene are LGHDT and YNNKEL (reference sequence). Trimming removed 2 bases from V and 5 bases from J, with 15 bases in between. DNA of the CDR3: TGTGCCAGCAGCCAATTAACCCAGAGCAAGGAGACCCAGTACTTC. Translated: CASSQLTQSKETQYF.

In this sample, this clonotype turned up many times. The genes are TRBV20-1 and TRBJ2-7; D gene uncertain. The germline V gene encodes CDR1 DFQATT and CDR2 SNEGSKA (reference sequence). Between the trimmed V and J ends, which lost 0 bases and 1 base, there was a span of 7 bases. The CDR3 covers 13 residues. The CDR3 spells CSARDITSYEQYF. CDR3 DNA: TGCAGTGCTAGAGATATAACTTCCTACGAGCAGTACTTC.

This clonotype was recorded at least ten times. This sequence joins TRBV18 and TRBJ2-7; perhaps TRBD2 as D (6 bases). The germline V gene has CDR1 KGHSH and CDR2 LQKENI. There are 15 residues in the CDR3. V lost 2 bases, J lost 2 bases, and 13 bases lay in between. CDR3 DNA sequence: TGTGCCAGCTCACCAGTCCGGGAGCCGACCTACGAGCAGTACTTC. Residues: CASSPVREPTYEQYF.

The chain has TRBV10-3 and TRBJ2-1, with D possibly matching TRBD2 (5 bases). The V end was cut by 6 bases, the J end by 6 bases, with 15 bases between. CDR1 and CDR2 (germline): ENHRY, SYGVKD. There are 14 residues in the CDR3. The CDR3 sequence: CAIRRRSRGNEQFF. CDR3 bases: TGTGCCATCAGGAGGAGATCACGGGGCAATGAGCAGTTCTTC.

CDR3 amino acids: CSAQPWPENIQYF. Written as DNA, the CDR3 is TGCAGTGCTCAGCCTTGGCCAGAAAACATTCAGTACTTC. This sequence joins TRBV20-1 and TRBJ2-4; no clear D. Germline assignment: CDR1 DFQATT and CDR2 SNEGSKA (reference sequence). The length of the CDR3 is 13 residues. The V gene lost 5 bases and the J gene lost 5 bases, with 13 bases spanning the gap.

This clonotype was seen more than once but under ten times. V is TRBV20-1 and J is TRBJ2-7; possibly TRBD1 or TRBD2 for D (5 bases each). The V gene lost 3 bases and the J gene lost 1 base, with 10 bases spanning the gap. Germline-derived CDR1 and CDR2 are DFQATT and SNEGSKA (reference sequence). The CDR3 contains 13 residues. The CDR3 region is CSARVGGSYEQYF. The CDR3 DNA is TGCAGTGCTAGGGTTGGGGGATCCTACGAGCAGTACTTC.

The chain combines TRBV6-1 with TRBJ2-3; 8 bases fit TRBD1. J was trimmed by 3 bases and V by 10 bases; bases with no gene match: 9. Germline assignment: CDR1 MNHNS and CDR2 SASEGT. The CDR3 has 14 amino acids. The chain's CDR3 is CAIETGTGTDTQYF. In DNA, the CDR3 is TGTGCCATTGAAACCGGGACAGGTACAGATACGCAGTATTTT.

This clonotype was counted many times. CDR3 nucleotide sequence: TGTGCCAGCAGTCTTACAGGGGGCGCTACTGATGAAGCTTTCTTT. Translation gives CASSLTGGATDEAFF. V and J are TRBV28 and TRBJ1-1; 9 bases map to TRBD1. CDR3 size: 15 residues. Trimming removed 5 bases from V and 7 bases from J; junction bases left unmatched: 11. Germline-derived CDR1 and CDR2 are MDHEN and SYDVKM.

This clonotype was found many times. The J gene is TRBJ2-6, the V gene TRBV15; D is perhaps TRBD2 (7 bases). The ends were cut back, 3 bases at V and 4 bases at J, with 10 bases in the middle. Germline V gene sequence: CDR1 LNHNV, CDR2 YYDKDF (reference sequence). This CDR3 has 15 amino acids. The DNA of the CDR3 is TGTGCCACCAGCAGGGGGGGGCTCGGGGCCAACGTCCTGACTTTC. Translating it yields CATSRGGLGANVLTF.

This clonotype was picked up many times. The chain combines TRBV5-1 with TRBJ2-7, with TRBD2 as a possible D gene (6 bases). Germline values: CDR1 SGHRS, CDR2 YFSETQ. V lost 4 bases and J lost 1, with 15 bases in between. This CDR3 is 15 amino acids long. CDR3 sequence (DNA): TGCGCCAGCAGCCCCGGATTGGGGGGATCCTACGAGCAGTACTTC. It codes for CASSPGLGGSYEQYF.

The rearrangement joins TRBV14 to TRBJ2-7, with a possible D match to TRBD1 (5 bases). In germline, CDR1 is SGHDN, CDR2 FVKESK. CDR3 length equals 16 residues. The V end lost 1 base, the J end lost 4 bases, and 17 bases lay between the germline ends. CDR3 protein: CASSQAGPQYQYEQYF. Written as DNA, the CDR3 is TGTGCCAGCAGCCAAGCAGGGCCCCAATATCAGTACGAGCAGTACTTC.

The V call is TRBV14, the J call TRBJ2-2; D uncertain. This CDR3 is 13 amino acids long. The V gene lost 4 bases and the J gene lost 6 bases, with 9 bases spanning the gap. Germline CDR1 reads SGHDN; CDR2 reads FVKESK. The CDR3 coding sequence is TGTGCCAGCAGCCCCGACCGGGCCGGGGAGCTGTTTTTT. As protein: CASSPDRAGELFF.

This sequence joins TRBV28 and TRBJ2-7; 7 nucleotides line up with TRBD2. Germline lookup yields CDR1 MDHEN and CDR2 SYDVKM. J was trimmed by 7 bases and V by 6 bases; bases with no gene match: 3. This CDR3 is built from 11 residues. The CDR3 bases are TGTGCCAGCAGGGCGCGGGGGGAGCAGTACTTC. Amino acids: CASRARGEQYF.

This clonotype has a handful of counts. Compared with germline, one end of the junction differs, possibly owing to a read error. The chain is built from TRBV7-7 and TRBJ2-2; TRBD1 matches at 7 bases. CDR1 is SSHAT and CDR2 is FNYEAQ in the germline V gene (reference sequence). The CDR3 consists of 16 residues. The CDR3 here is CASSLDTGVFVGELFF. The CDR3 DNA follows: TGTGCTAGCAGCTTAGATACAGGGGTCTTCGTCGGGGAGCTGTTTTTT.

As to this clonotype: A single base separates this from a much larger clone, so it may be a read error. The chain links TRBV12-3 or TRBV12-4 to TRBJ1-2; D unresolved. This CDR3 contains 12 residues. The CDR3 region has the DNA TGTGCCAGCAGTTTAGATTGGAGAGGCTACATCTTC. It codes for CASSLDWRGYIF.

This clonotype was seen repeatedly, ten times or more. The genes are TRBV2 and TRBJ2-7; TRBD2 aligns across 13 bases. The CDR3 spans 15 residues. Germline V CDR1 and CDR2: SNHLY, FYNNEI. V trimming: 10 bases; J trimming: 3 bases; junction bases outside the gene matches: 9. CDR3 amino acids: CATRPGTSGIYEQYF. In DNA, the CDR3 is TGTGCCACCCGACCTGGGACTAGCGGGATCTACGAGCAGTACTTC.

The table lists this clonotype with a few counts. The V and J genes are TRBV10-3 and TRBJ2-1; the D gene is possibly TRBD2 (5 bases). V was clipped by 11 bases and J by 7 bases, with 15 bases between them. This CDR3 is built from 12 residues. The germline CDR1 and CDR2 sequences are ENHRY and SYGVKD. CDR3 amino acids: CAVRTGRNEQFF. Written as DNA, the CDR3 is TGTGCCGTGCGGACTGGAAGAAATGAGCAGTTCTTC.

This clonotype was counted at least ten times. V gene TRBV11-1 combines with J gene TRBJ2-7; D not resolved. CDR1 and CDR2 from the germline V gene are SGHAT and FQDESV (reference sequence). Trimming took off 4 bases at V and 0 bases at J, with 13 bases between the two ends. The CDR3 length is 15 residues. The CDR3 protein is CASSSLGQSSYEQYF. Written as DNA, the CDR3 is TGTGCCAGCAGCTCATTAGGGCAGAGCTCCTACGAGCAGTACTTC.

This clonotype was detected only a few times. The gene calls are TRBV30 and TRBJ1-1; no clear D gene. This CDR3 region has 12 residues. V was clipped by 2 bases and J by 8 bases, with 12 bases between them. Germline V lookup: CDR1 GTSNPN, CDR2 SVGIG (reference sequence). This CDR3 is CAWSIPRFEAFF. CDR3 DNA sequence: TGTGCCTGGAGTATCCCCCGCTTCGAAGCTTTCTTT.

Worth noting for this clonotype: It may be a read error: a sequence one base away is much more abundant. The chain is built from TRBV20-1 and TRBJ2-7; D perhaps matches TRBD1 (5 bases). Trimming removed 4 bases at V and 0 bases at J, with 10 bases between. CDR1 is DFQATT, CDR2 SNEGSKA, per germline (reference sequence). This CDR3 contains 13 residues. The CDR3 reads CSANWGRSYEQYF. The CDR3 DNA follows: TGCAGTGCTAACTGGGGCCGCTCCTACGAGCAGTACTTC.

This clonotype was recorded many times. The rearrangement joins TRBV2 to TRBJ1-2; 9 bases map to TRBD1. V was clipped by 6 bases and J by 4 bases; unmatched bases: 12. Germline lookup yields CDR1 SNHLY and CDR2 FYNNEI. CDR3 length: 16 amino acids. This chain's CDR3 is CASSETDRGLLYGYTF. For the CDR3, the DNA is TGTGCCAGCAGCGAAACAGACAGGGGGTTACTCTATGGCTACACCTTC.

The chain recombines TRBV7-2 with TRBJ2-3, with 7 bases that match TRBD2. The CDR3 is 18 residues long. V was clipped by 5 bases and J by 1 base; unmatched bases: 15. Germline-derived CDR1 and CDR2 are SGHTA and FQGNSA. In DNA form, the CDR3 reads TGTGCCAGCAGCATAAGGCCTAGCGGAGCGAGTCGCACAGATACGCAGTATTTT. Its translation is CASSIRPSGASRTDTQYF.

This chain connects TRBV20-1 to TRBJ2-2; D is undetermined. Trimming stripped 0 bases from V and 2 bases from J, with 4 bases between. CDR3 length: 13 residues. Germline loops: CDR1 DFQATT, CDR2 SNEGSKA (reference sequence). This CDR3 is CSARDLNTGELFF. CDR3 DNA sequence: TGCAGTGCTAGAGATCTAAACACCGGGGAGCTGTTTTTT.

This chain uses TRBV5-1 with TRBJ2-3; the D gene is possibly TRBD2 (6 bases). The CDR3 spans 15 residues. Germline loops: CDR1 SGHRS, CDR2 YFSETQ. V lost 5 bases and J lost 0, with 13 bases in between. CDR3 residues: CASREASASTDTQYF. CDR3 coding DNA: TGCGCCAGCAGAGAAGCTAGCGCAAGCACAGATACGCAGTATTTT.

This clonotype was found many times. The V and J genes are TRBV7-3 and TRBJ2-7; 10 positions match TRBD1. The CDR3 contains 16 residues. Trimming at V came to 5 bases and at J to 5 bases, leaving 12 bases not matched to a gene. Germline V gives CDR1 SGHTA, CDR2 FQGTGA. The CDR3 spells CASSPSPGQGFNEQYF. CDR3 in DNA: TGTGCCAGCAGCCCATCTCCGGGACAGGGGTTCAACGAGCAGTACTTC.

This clonotype was observed many times. This chain links TRBV7-9 with TRBJ2-1, with TRBD1 matching 9 bases. J lost 7 bases, V lost 1 base, and 11 bases had no gene match. The CDR3 has 17 residues. Germline values: CDR1 SEHNR, CDR2 FQNEAQ (reference sequence). The CDR3 loop reads CASSLGAGQGTMNEQFF. DNA of the CDR3: TGTGCCAGCAGCTTAGGGGCGGGACAGGGAACGATGAATGAGCAGTTCTTC.